The rows below give T cell receptor beta chains drawn from one sample of a study of T-cell memory formation after mild COVID-19. TCRdb itself ran the 5' RACE reads through MiXCR, one entry per CDR3 protein. The table shows about 470,000 distinct CDR3 sequences, with roughly 25% occurring only once. The specimen was PBMCs or a T cell subset sorted from them (not recorded which). The receptor set was obtained from an adult woman who had mild COVID-19 (a few samples of this study predate the infection). Cell type and time point are not known. Each CDR3 is given without its conserved first and last residue.

v_gene: TRBV4-1; len: 12; CDR3aa: ASSQTGLGNEQF
v_gene: TRBV19; len: 14; CDR3aa: ASSIGPALNTGELF
v_gene: TRBV4-1; len: 12; CDR3aa: ASSRQGAWDEQF
v_gene: TRBV24-1; len: 14; CDR3aa: ATSDQNTGPVYGYT
v_gene: TRBV7-9; len: 14; CDR3aa: ASSSGFVGAADTQY
v_gene: TRBV20-1; len: 13; CDR3aa: SAREGKLLRPEAF
v_gene: TRBV7-9; len: 14; CDR3aa: ASRSWDRGQVSEQY
v_gene: TRBV2; len: 13; CDR3aa: ASSIGTSGYNEQF
v_gene: TRBV7-6; len: 12; CDR3aa: ASSLAERDTEAF
v_gene: TRBV3-1; len: 14; CDR3aa: ASSQGAAGAFMEQY
v_gene: TRBV5-1; len: 12; CDR3aa: ASSLLDTNTEAF
v_gene: TRBV27; len: 12; CDR3aa: ASNPTGFRGELF
v_gene: TRBV9; len: 11; CDR3aa: ASGGLAPHEQY
v_gene: TRBV9; len: 12; CDR3aa: ASSARTGYTEAF
v_gene: TRBV18; len: 16; CDR3aa: ASSPRAGWQSSTDTQY
v_gene: TRBV11-2; len: 13; CDR3aa: ASSPDLMSSYEQY
v_gene: TRBV19; len: 13; CDR3aa: ASRIGPSGANVLT
v_gene: TRBV27; len: 11; CDR3aa: ASSPTGPYEQY
v_gene: TRBV5-1; len: 12; CDR3aa: ASRGRKGNNEQF
v_gene: TRBV18; len: 13; CDR3aa: ASSPGIGSEDTQY
v_gene: TRBV12-3/TRBV12-4; len: 11; CDR3aa: ASSHSPYYGYT
v_gene: TRBV29-1; len: 10; CDR3aa: SVTGVRDGYT
v_gene: TRBV14; len: 11; CDR3aa: ASSHARSYGYT
v_gene: TRBV10-3; len: 12; CDR3aa: AISEDRETYEQY
v_gene: TRBV12-3/TRBV12-4; len: 10; CDR3aa: ASSLAADEQF
v_gene: TRBV6-5; len: 15; CDR3aa: ASSLPTGTSGREELF
v_gene: TRBV9; len: 12; CDR3aa: ASSARGGNTEAF
v_gene: TRBV24-1; len: 14; CDR3aa: ATSDGTGSSYNEQF
v_gene: TRBV10-3; len: 13; CDR3aa: AISENGVSADTQY
v_gene: TRBV12-3/TRBV12-4; len: 12; CDR3aa: ASSLAASRETQY
v_gene: TRBV7-9; len: 10; CDR3aa: ASSDYRNEQF
v_gene: TRBV5-1; len: 12; CDR3aa: ASSLMSEQETQY
v_gene: TRBV4-3; len: 14; CDR3aa: ASSSALRAQNSPLH
v_gene: TRBV6-6; len: 14; CDR3aa: ASSHRGSGSYNEQF
v_gene: TRBV5-6; len: 15; CDR3aa: ASSLRLAGASEETQY
v_gene: TRBV12-3/TRBV12-4; len: 14; CDR3aa: ASTPLLAGGTGELF
v_gene: TRBV24-1; len: 14; CDR3aa: ATSDLEMGDTDTQY
v_gene: TRBV7-2; len: 17; CDR3aa: ASSLSGGRSGRFGETQY
v_gene: TRBV14; len: 15; CDR3aa: ASSRATTAISYNEQF
v_gene: TRBV12-3/TRBV12-4; len: 9; CDR3aa: ASSGNEKLF
v_gene: TRBV25-1; len: 15; CDR3aa: ASSPRTSGPNTGELF
v_gene: TRBV4-3; len: 15; CDR3aa: ASSRSDLPLGLTEAF
v_gene: TRBV29-1; len: 12; CDR3aa: SVFRLAGGRPQY
v_gene: TRBV5-6; len: 12; CDR3aa: ASSLATRGETQY
v_gene: TRBV6-2/TRBV6-3; len: 10; CDR3aa: ASSVAKNIQY
v_gene: TRBV4-2; len: 16; CDR3aa: ASSQVGLAGGLYNEQF
v_gene: TRBV6-6; len: 14; CDR3aa: ASNPPGQGYTGELF
v_gene: TRBV5-1; len: 15; CDR3aa: ASSLALIQGSWDGYT
v_gene: TRBV30; len: 14; CDR3aa: AWLNPTGGSYNEQF
v_gene: TRBV18; len: 14; CDR3aa: ASSPEGQEATDTQY
v_gene: TRBV29-1; len: 9; CDR3aa: SVEGLGREY
v_gene: TRBV7-2; len: 10; CDR3aa: ASSTGGVEQY
v_gene: TRBV7-9; len: 13; CDR3aa: ASSSPRGEMTEAF
v_gene: TRBV5-1; len: 13; CDR3aa: ASSLRGGDNQPQH
v_gene: TRBV5-1; len: 14; CDR3aa: ASSLPKDGPAVELF
v_gene: TRBV5-1; len: 12; CDR3aa: ASSFGGHGDEQF
v_gene: TRBV12-3/TRBV12-4; len: 11; CDR3aa: ASSYPGPRVHT
v_gene: TRBV4-1; len: 13; CDR3aa: ASRNGPVMNTEAF